This note documents a single TCR beta chain sequence. Its antigen specificity is not known. Qualities for individual bases were not recorded, and no much larger clone is one base off. Based on the germline V gene, the CDR1 and CDR2 sequences are MDHEN and SYDVKM. V lost 5 bases and J lost 0 bases; the stretch between them is 8 bases long. The CDR3, cysteine through phenylalanine, is 14 amino acids long. Just the 42-base CDR3 DNA is kept, in frame starting at base 1. The cohort comprised hundreds of healthy bone marrow donors. At the time of sampling, every cohort member was nominally healthy, though immune exposures that went unrecorded were likely present. The donor tested CMV seropositive and was one of the 289 seropositive cohort members. A peripheral blood sample was collected from each donor, and TCR beta sequencing was performed on peripheral blood mononuclear cells. Genomic DNA was extracted from the blood cell samples with the Qiagen DNeasy Blood Extraction Kit.

The entry originates in a study of cytomegalovirus exposure and HLA in healthy donors (dated by TCRdb to about 2017). For the study in its entirety: An earlier analysis of roughly 570 of the donors reported approximately 260 Gb of sequence data and 95 million to 140 million unique TCR beta sequences obtained from 180 million or so T cells. About five DR-DQ haplotypes were treated as single units for association and clustering because of strong linkage in the cohort. Of the roughly 400 genotyped donors, approximately 82% fell in the genetic ancestry cluster associated with self-reported Caucasian donors. An early release covering about 600 HLA-typed donors comprised about 300 gigabases of sequencing data and 85 million to 100 million unique TCR sequences. The study aimed to test whether cataloging public T cell receptors could reveal signatures of past pathogen exposure. HLA typing covered class I and class II loci at four-digit resolution. In an earlier analysis of roughly 540 of the donors, high-throughput TCR beta sequencing was used to judge whether each TCR beta V gene segment behaved as functional or pseudogenic. The study used immunosequencing to profile the T cell repertoires of several hundred subjects and linked those repertoires to cytomegalovirus serostatus. Among under 450 genotyped donors of the cohort, an average of about 240,000 unique TCR beta nucleotide sequences were sequenced per donor, about a sixth of them non-productive. A later analysis re-examined previously published TCR beta repertoires from around 670 donors and added high-resolution HLA genotyping to investigate patterns of TCR occurrence. To predict cytomegalovirus infection status, the study brought together high-throughput TCR immunosequencing, statistical association of individual TCRs with disease status, and machine learning. Alongside the repertoire data, information on donor age, sex, ethnicity and CMV serostatus was compiled. A later genetic analysis took genome-wide SNP genotypes for about 55% of the 666 donors and used that subset as a discovery cohort. Typing coverage varied by locus: roughly 629-640 donors for A, B, C, DRB1 and DQB1; around 560 for DQA1; approximately 570 for DPA1; roughly 450 for DPB1. In the later analysis, no new phenotypic data were used to find candidate immune exposures; instead, reliance was placed on TCR beta sequences and their occurrence across donors. Every repertoire in the discovery cohort had been generated on one and the same sequencing platform. In addition to the first cohort of 650 to 750 subjects, a separate validation cohort of 120 different subjects was used. Beyond this particular receptor, the publication reports: The presence/absence analyses assumed that sequencing depth was roughly uniform across donors, and that assumption may not be true. A later analysis reported that several top co-occurrence clusters appeared linked to parvovirus B19, influenza, CMV and Epstein-Barr virus. A further reported finding was that TCR beta sequences accurately predicted the HLA-A and HLA-B alleles for most subjects in the first cohort. Most TCR sequences were seen in very few donors, while some public TCRs were found in many individuals. According to a later analysis, most CMV-associated TCR beta chains appeared to be HLA-restricted, and the HLA associations seemed to be driven largely by CMV exposure. In this cohort, only TCR beta chains were sequenced, and detectable features were limited by the absence of alpha or paired-chain data. A group of highly shared sequence variants was considered likely to be a technical artifact of the sequencing pipeline. Because some donors lacked HLA typing at each locus, the association tests relied only on the typed subset. The authors suggested that the approach could potentially be extended to other disease states and immunological phenotypes. The earlier analysis of a few hundred of the donors excluded seventeen rarely observed V segments, including chromosome 9 orphons, because counts were too low. Assigning TCR associations to individual alleles was difficult when HLA alleles, especially DR and DQ, strongly co-occurred. The classifier was reported to diagnose cytomegalovirus status with high specificity and sensitivity in both the original and validation cohorts. In a later analysis, the rate of TCR association differed among HLA loci, with DRB1 alleles having the most associated TCRs and HLA-C alleles having the fewest. Linkage disequilibrium might explain the correlated functional status among segregating V segments, but an unknown experimental factor could not be excluded. Some IMGT-functional V segments, including TRBV6-2 and TRBV6-3, could not be distinguished by the 87-base-pair reads and were therefore excluded. CMV serostatus was the only immune exposure information available for the cohort. At a false discovery rate of 0.05, a later analysis linked 16,951 TCR beta sequences to specific HLA alleles. A later genetic analysis reported fewer N-insertions in productive TCRs among donors in an Asian-associated ancestry cluster than the roughly 700-donor mean. In an earlier analysis of approximately 600 of the donors, most TCR beta V segments were observed in productive rearrangements about 90% or about 30% of the time, broadly matching IMGT annotations. In a later genetic analysis, a missense DCLRE1C variant was associated with V-gene and J-gene trimming of TCR beta chains, and the association was replicated in an independent cohort. The study gave a list of 150 to 200 TCR beta chains associated with cytomegalovirus. A few of the identified cytomegalovirus-associated TCR beta chains were confirmed in vitro to be specific for cytomegalovirus antigens. A later analysis found that HLA-associated TCR beta chains were more clonally expanded and had lower generation probabilities than equally common non-associated chains.

Library preparation employed the immunoSEQ multiplex PCR assay. For the multiplex PCR, a mixture combining 60 forward primers for TCR Vbeta segments and 13 reverse primers for TCR Jbeta segments was used. Amplification of the CDR3 region of rearranged TCR beta genes was performed with a multiplex PCR assay on genomic DNA. Amplified TCR beta libraries were sequenced as 87-base-pair reads on the Illumina HiSeq System. As for the authors' bioinformatics: In a later analysis, tens of millions of unique TCR beta chains were counted across the 500 to 850 repertoires, and approximately 11 million of these chains were shared by at least two donors. Raw reads were error-corrected and collapsed into unique sequences by a nearest-neighbor algorithm in which closely related sequences were merged to remove PCR and sequencing errors. V, D and J gene segments were assigned by aligning CDR3 sequences to IMGT reference sequences. For a sequence to be retained, at least a six-nucleotide match to both a V gene segment and a J gene segment was required. Rearrangements were called productive when the CDR3 lacked stop codons and stayed in frame with V and J; all others were non-productive. CDR3 was defined according to IMGT convention as the region running from the second conserved V-encoded cysteine to the conserved J-encoded phenylalanine. The earlier analysis of more than 450 of the donors excluded sequences that lacked an unambiguous match to a single V gene segment. An earlier analysis of some 500 of the donors classified V segments as functional when productive rearrangements were above 56.7% and as segregating when the standard deviation between donors was above 5%. A statistical classification framework was developed to diagnose cytomegalovirus status using the catalog of TCR beta chain sequences. In a later analysis, TCR nucleotide sequences were compared against IMGT/GENE-DB human TR gene sequences so that V and J genes could be assigned. The TCRdist pipeline was used in a later analysis to assign CDR3 sequences and most-parsimonious VDJ recombination scenarios. A later analysis defined each TCR beta chain by its CDR3 amino acid sequence plus V-gene family, and excluded reads lacking a unique V-gene family. As a way to deal with suspected cross-contamination and a sequencing artifact, a later analysis dropped roughly 620 nucleotide sequences that were highly shared and had low generation probability. For each public chain, a later analysis derived a clonal expansion index from normalized ranks of inferred template counts within each repertoire. In a later analysis, generation probabilities were computed using a VDJ recombination model fitted to out-of-frame rearrangements, and the results were checked against IGoR. Hypergeometric tests were used in a later analysis to score TCR-TCR, TCR-HLA and TCR-CMV co-occurrence, with a repertoire-size bias correction applied to the TCR pairs. To estimate false discovery rates, a later analysis permuted the HLA or CMV assignments 20 times. In a later analysis, co-occurring TCRs were grouped using DBSCAN, and TCRdist sequence similarity was added for clustering within HLA-allele-positive subsets. Repertoires with fewer than 30,000 or more than 120,000 public chains, plus five repertoires with anomalous nucleotide sharing, were excluded from co-occurrence clustering. TCRdb limited this immuneACCESS table to in-frame rearrangements with V and J called. A share of clones is missing; checked studies link under half to unresolved V genes, and the rest is unexplained. D and trimming were read from the DNA, whereas the V and J calls and clone size are those reported in that table. The sample includes under 85,000 clones, with over 70% observed a single time. The top ten hold approximately 20% of the sample.

The source is a woman aged 40-49 years in good health and CMV-seropositive. The V and J genes are TRBV28 and TRBJ2-1; no D segment can be confidently identified. The sample taken for sequencing was PBMCs. The DNA sequence reads TGTGCCAGCAGTCCTATGAGCTCCTACAATGAGCAGTTCTTC. The resulting protein is CASSPMSSYNEQFF. Beyond the CDR3, the reference TRBV28 and TRBJ2-1 genes provide the residues; the full variable domain reads: DVKVTQSSRYLVKRTGEKVFLECVQDMDHENMFWYRQDPGLGLRLIYFSYDVKMKEKGDIPEGYSVSREKKERFSLILESASTNQTSMYLCASSPMSSYNEQFFGPGTRLTVL.